This T cell receptor beta chain was identified during a study of radiotherapy plus CTLA-4 blockade in lung cancer. Trimming removed 3 bases from V and 0 bases from J, with 6 bases in between. Germline V gives CDR1 ENHRY, CDR2 SYGVKD. The length of the CDR3 is 15 residues. Sequencing used immunoSEQ multiplex PCR; TCRdb keeps in-frame clones, though not all of them. Among around 44,000 clones, 86% were seen once, and the ten largest hold around a sixth. The receptor was derived from a human donor with non-small cell lung cancer that progressed on radiotherapy plus ipilimumab. Some clones in this sample may be carry-over from other donors' samples. The V call is TRBV10-3, the J call TRBJ2-6, with unresolved D. The specimen was peripheral blood, collected from a patient treated with radiotherapy plus ipilimumab. CDR3 nucleotides: TGTGCCATCAGTGATAATGTCTCTGGGGCCAACGTCCTGACTTTC. Translating gives CAISDNVSGANVLTF.